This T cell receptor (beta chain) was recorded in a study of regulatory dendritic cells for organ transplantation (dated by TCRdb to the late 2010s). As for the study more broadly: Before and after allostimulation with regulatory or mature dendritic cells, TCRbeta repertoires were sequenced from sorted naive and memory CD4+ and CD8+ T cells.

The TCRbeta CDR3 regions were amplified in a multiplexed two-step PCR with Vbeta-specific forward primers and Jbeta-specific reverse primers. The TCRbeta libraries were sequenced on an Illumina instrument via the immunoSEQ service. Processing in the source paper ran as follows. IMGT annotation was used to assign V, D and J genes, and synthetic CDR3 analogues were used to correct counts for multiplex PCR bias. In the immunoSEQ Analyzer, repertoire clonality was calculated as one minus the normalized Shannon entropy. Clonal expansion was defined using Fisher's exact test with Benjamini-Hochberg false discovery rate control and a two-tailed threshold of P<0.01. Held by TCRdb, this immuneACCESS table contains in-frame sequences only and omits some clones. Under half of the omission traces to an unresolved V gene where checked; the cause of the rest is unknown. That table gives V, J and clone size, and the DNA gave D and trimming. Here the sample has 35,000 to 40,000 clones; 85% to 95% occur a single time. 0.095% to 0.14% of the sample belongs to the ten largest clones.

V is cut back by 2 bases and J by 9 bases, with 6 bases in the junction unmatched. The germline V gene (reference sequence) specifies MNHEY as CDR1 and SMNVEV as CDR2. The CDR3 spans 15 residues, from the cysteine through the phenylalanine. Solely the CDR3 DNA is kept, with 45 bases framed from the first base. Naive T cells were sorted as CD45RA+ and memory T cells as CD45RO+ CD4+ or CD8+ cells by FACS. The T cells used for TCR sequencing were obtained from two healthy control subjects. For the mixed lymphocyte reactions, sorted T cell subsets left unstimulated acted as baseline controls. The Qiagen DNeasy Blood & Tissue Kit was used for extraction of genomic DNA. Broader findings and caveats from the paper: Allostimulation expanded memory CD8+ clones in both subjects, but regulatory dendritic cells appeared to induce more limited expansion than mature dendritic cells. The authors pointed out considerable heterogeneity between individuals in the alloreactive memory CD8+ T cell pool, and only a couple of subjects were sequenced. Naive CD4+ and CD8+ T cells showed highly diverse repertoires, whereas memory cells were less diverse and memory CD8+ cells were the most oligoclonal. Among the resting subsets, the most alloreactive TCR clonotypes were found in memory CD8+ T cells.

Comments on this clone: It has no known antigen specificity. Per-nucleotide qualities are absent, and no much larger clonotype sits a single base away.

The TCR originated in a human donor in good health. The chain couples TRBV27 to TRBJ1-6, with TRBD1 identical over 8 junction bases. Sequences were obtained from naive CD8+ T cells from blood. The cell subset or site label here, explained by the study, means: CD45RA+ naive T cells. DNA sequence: TGTGCCAGCAGTTTAATCCTCGACAGGGGTTCACCCCTCCACTTT. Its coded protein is CASSLILDRGSPLHF.